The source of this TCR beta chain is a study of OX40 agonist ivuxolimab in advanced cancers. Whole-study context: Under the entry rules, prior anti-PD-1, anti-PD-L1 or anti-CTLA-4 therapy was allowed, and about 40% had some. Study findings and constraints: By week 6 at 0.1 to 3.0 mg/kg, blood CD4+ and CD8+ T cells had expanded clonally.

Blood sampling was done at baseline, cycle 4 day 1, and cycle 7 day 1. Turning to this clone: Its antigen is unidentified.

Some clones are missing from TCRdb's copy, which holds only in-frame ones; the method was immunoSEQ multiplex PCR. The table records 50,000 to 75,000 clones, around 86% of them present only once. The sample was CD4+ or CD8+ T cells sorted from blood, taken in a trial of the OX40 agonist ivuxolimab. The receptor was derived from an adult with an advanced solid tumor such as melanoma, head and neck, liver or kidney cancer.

The CDR3 sequence is CAWSVVGSGNEQFF. The CDR3 coding sequence is TGTGCCTGGAGTGTGGTAGGAAGTGGTAATGAGCAGTTCTTC. The chain employs TRBV30 and TRBJ2-1, with D hard to call. From germline, CDR1 is GTSNPN and CDR2 SVGIG (reference sequence). There are 14 residues in the CDR3. The ends were cut back, 0 bases at V and 7 bases at J, with 13 bases in the middle. Looking up the rest from reference TRBV30 and TRBJ2-1 gives the full variable domain: SQTIHQWPATLVQPVGSPLSLECTVEGTSNPNLYWYRQAAGRGLQLLFYSVGIGQISSEVPQNLSASRPQDRQFILSSKKLLLSDSGFYLCAWSVVGSGNEQFFGPGTRLTVL.